These 5 T cell receptor beta chains share one sample of origin, sequenced in a study of blood T cell repertoires in COVID-19. Sequencing used immunoSEQ multiplex PCR; TCRdb keeps in-frame clones, though not all of them. The table records roughly 220,000 clones, 86% of them present only once. The source material was peripheral blood. These receptor sequences come from a man older than 75 with acute or convalescent COVID-19.

V usage is TRBV7-9 and J usage is TRBJ2-2, with TRBD1 matching over 7 bases. The V gene end was trimmed by 4 bases and the J gene end by 2 bases; junction bases not matched to a gene: 7. Germline CDR1 reads SEHNR; CDR2 reads FQNEAQ (reference sequence). This CDR3 region has 16 residues. As DNA, the CDR3 is TGTGCCAGCAGCTCGGCCGGGACAGAAAACACCGGGGAGCTGTTTTTT. Its protein product is CASSSAGTENTGELFF.

The chain is built from TRBV7-3 and TRBJ2-3; no reliable D call. This CDR3 region has 15 residues. V gave up 1 base and J gave up 5 bases, with 13 bases separating them. The germline gives CDR1 SGHTA, CDR2 FQGTGA. The CDR3 region is CASSLRSAIEDTQYF. CDR3 coding DNA: TGTGCCAGCAGCTTAAGAAGTGCAATAGAAGATACGCAGTATTTT.

The chain couples TRBV5-1 to TRBJ2-2; possible D gene TRBD1, 6 bases. The CDR3 covers 16 residues. The germline V gene encodes CDR1 SGHRS and CDR2 YFSETQ. The V end was cut by 3 bases, the J end by 0 bases, with 12 bases between. DNA for the CDR3: TGCGCCAGCAGCTGGGCCGGGACATCGAACACCGGGGAGCTGTTTTTT. It codes for CASSWAGTSNTGELFF.

This clone has just a few counts. This chain joins TRBV10-3 and TRBJ2-7, with 9 bases that match TRBD1. V shed 2 bases, J shed 5 bases, and the junction held 1 base outside the gene matches. Germline CDR1 is ENHRY and CDR2 is SYGVKD. CDR3 length equals 13 residues. The CDR3 here is CAISEGTGHEQYV. The DNA for the CDR3 is TGTGCCATCAGTGAGGGGACAGGGCACGAGCAGTACGTC.

The gene calls are TRBV5-1 and TRBJ2-1; weak D call: TRBD1 (6 bases). Trimming removed 3 bases from V and 2 bases from J, with 12 bases in between. Germline lookup yields CDR1 SGHRS and CDR2 YFSETQ. The CDR3 contains 15 residues. This CDR3 is CASSSAGTTYNEQFF. In nucleotides, the CDR3 is TGCGCCAGCAGCTCCGCCGGGACAACCTACAATGAGCAGTTCTTC.